The text below deals with one TCR beta chain. The Seattle site enrolled patients during active infection and followed them longitudinally. This specimen belongs to a study of blood T cell repertoires in COVID-19. On the study more broadly: Spain, Italy and the United States supplied samples that represented acute and convalescent COVID-19. T cells, B-cell-depleted T cells, or PBMCs provided the cDNA or gDNA that served as material.

V was shortened by 6 bases and J by 4 bases, with 8 bases between the two germline ends. This CDR3 comprises 12 residues. From germline, CDR1 is SGHVS and CDR2 FQNEAQ. How the authors handled the data: Reference gene primer amplification yielded estimated nucleated cell counts. Here immunoSEQ multiplex PCR was the method, and the copy in TCRdb shows in-frame clones only, minus some. V and J calls and clone size are given by that table; D and trimming were obtained from the DNA. The table has 210,000 or so clones, 70% to 85% seen once. The source is a woman aged 80 or over with COVID-19, enrolled during active disease. The chain is built from TRBV7-8 and TRBJ2-3; no definite D call. Sequences were obtained from peripheral blood. The CDR3 is CASSRTPDTQYF. As DNA, the CDR3 is TGTGCCAGCAGTCGCACTCCAGATACGCAGTATTTT. The full variable domain, in which reference TRBV7-8 and TRBJ2-3 provide the parts outside the CDR3, is GAGVSQSPRYKVAKRGQDVALRCDPISGHVSLFWYQQALGQGPEFLTYFQNEAQLDKSGLPSDRFFAERPEGSVSTLKIQRTQQEDSAVYLCASSRTPDTQYFGPGTRLTVL.